This passage covers 9 T cell receptor beta chains from one sample sequenced in a study of shared clonotypes between healthy human individuals. Profiling relied on immunoSEQ multiplex PCR, and the TCRdb table lists in-frame clones only, not all of them. The sample contains around 1.6 million clones, roughly 98% of which appear only once. The material sequenced was naive CD4+ T cells sorted from blood. Subset reported: CD45RA+ positively selected. These receptors came from a man aged 25 to 45 in good health.

The chain employs TRBV7-6 and TRBJ2-2; perhaps TRBD2 as D (7 bases). This CDR3 spans 18 amino acids. Trimming cost V 2 bases and J 4 bases, with 20 bases left between them. From germline, CDR1 is SGHVS and CDR2 FNYEAQ. In DNA form, the CDR3 reads TGTGCCAGCAGCTTAATCGGACAGTGGCGGGAGCCCACCGGGGAGCTGTTTTTT. It is translated as CASSLIGQWREPTGELFF.

The J gene is TRBJ2-5, the V gene TRBV6-1, with 8 positions matching TRBD1. V was pared by 4 bases and J by 3 bases, with 13 bases of the junction left unmatched. Germline loops: CDR1 MNHNS, CDR2 SASEGT. CDR3 size: 17 residues. In DNA, the CDR3 is TGTGCCAGCAGTGTAAGTTCTCGGCAGACAGGGGAAGAGACCCAGTACTTC. This sequence encodes CASSVSSRQTGEETQYF.

The chain couples TRBV2 to TRBJ1-5; maybe TRBD1 (6 bases). Trimming took off 5 bases at V and 6 bases at J, with 8 bases between the two ends. Per germline, CDR1 SNHLY and CDR2 FYNNEI. The CDR3 length is 12 residues. The CDR3 region is CASSKQGQPQHF. Here the CDR3 DNA reads TGTGCCAGCAGTAAACAGGGTCAGCCCCAGCATTTT.

The rearrangement links TRBV6-1 to TRBJ2-1, with 10 nucleotides matching TRBD1. The ends lost 7 bases at V and 10 bases at J; junction bases unmatched: 4. Per germline, CDR1 MNHNS and CDR2 SASEGT. This CDR3 region has 12 residues. For the CDR3, the DNA is TGTGCCAGCAAGGGACAGGGGAACGAGCAGTTCTTC. Translated, it gives CASKGQGNEQFF.

Comments on this clone: Other DNA sequences from this sample encode an identical CDR3 as well. This chain connects TRBV7-9 to TRBJ1-1, with D unclear. Germline values: CDR1 SEHNR, CDR2 FQNEAQ (reference sequence). The ends were cut back, 1 base at V and 5 bases at J, with 5 bases in the middle. The CDR3 runs 12 residues. Here the CDR3 DNA reads TGTGCCAGCAGCTTAGGGCTTACTGAAGCTTTCTTT. This translates into CASSLGLTEAFF.

The V gene is TRBV29-1, the J gene TRBJ1-2, with 11 bases fitting TRBD1. The CDR3 is 13 amino acids. Germline CDR1 and CDR2: SQVTM and ANQGSEA. Losses at the gene ends were 4 bases for V and 2 bases for J; bases not matched to a gene: 0. The CDR3 DNA sequence: TGCAGCGTTGGGGACAGGGGGAACTATGGCTACACCTTC. Its translation is CSVGDRGNYGYTF.

This chain uses TRBV5-1 with TRBJ1-2; D is undetermined. The CDR3 spans 17 residues. Germline CDR1 reads SGHRS; CDR2 reads YFSETQ. V dropped 1 base and J dropped 6 bases, with 22 bases sitting between them. The CDR3 sequence: CASSLSSGPSSVHGYTF. DNA for the CDR3: TGCGCCAGCAGCTTGTCCTCCGGACCAAGTTCAGTTCATGGCTACACCTTC.

The J gene is TRBJ2-3, the V gene TRBV11-3, with a possible D match to TRBD1 (6 bases). V dropped 4 bases and J dropped 2 bases, with 16 bases sitting between them. CDR3 size: 16 residues. Germline CDR1 and CDR2: SGHNT and YENEEA. CDR3 DNA: TGTGCCAGCAGCTACGGACAGCACGTCTACACAGATACGCAGTATTTT. It translates to CASSYGQHVYTDTQYF.

In the case of this clone: Other DNA variants within this sample encode the same CDR3. The chain couples TRBV9 to TRBJ2-7; no definite D call. CDR1 and CDR2 from the germline V gene are SGDLS and YYNGEE. The V end was cut by 2 bases, the J end by 5 bases, with 11 bases between. The CDR3 contains 13 residues. CDR3 coding DNA: TGTGCCAGCAGCGTTAGCCCCGTGGACGAGCAGTACTTC. Amino acids: CASSVSPVDEQYF.